This paragraph covers one T cell receptor (beta chain) sequence. Its specificity is unknown. This CDR3 has 13 residues. The ends were cut back, 1 base at V and 4 bases at J, with 7 bases in the middle. CDR1 is SGHVS and CDR2 is FNYEAQ in the germline V gene. These data originate in a study of cytomegalovirus exposure and HLA in healthy donors. The overall study: Drawn from HLA-typed donors, 80 million to 95 million unique TCRs were held in an early data release.

The PCR was carried out with 60 Vbeta primers and 13 Jbeta primers. In the original processing: Approximately 11 million of the roughly 77 million unique TCR beta chains counted in a later analysis were shared. TCRdb keeps only in-frame clones here, not all; method: immunoSEQ multiplex PCR. V and J calls and clone size follow that table, whereas D and trimming were derived from the DNA. Of about 93,000 clones detected, about 81% appear once; the ten largest clones hold about 3.5%. General study results and limits: On later analysis, the bulk of CMV-associated TCR beta chains appeared to be HLA-restricted. Researchers reportedly found TCR beta sequences accurately predicted most subjects' HLA-A and HLA-B alleles.

The chain combines TRBV7-6 with TRBJ2-5; D perhaps matches TRBD1 (6 bases). Sequencing was performed on PBMCs. The source of this sequence is a woman aged 40 to 50 in good health and CMV-seronegative. The CDR3 is CASSLDRAETQYF. In DNA form, the CDR3 reads TGTGCCAGCAGCTTAGACAGGGCAGAGACCCAGTACTTC. Filled out from reference TRBV7-6 and TRBJ2-5, the complete variable domain reads GAGVSQSPRYKVTKRGQDVALRCDPISGHVSLYWYRQALGQGPEFLTYFNYEAQQDKSGLPNDRFSAERPEGSISTLTIQRTEQRDSAMYRCASSLDRAETQYFGPGTRLLVL.